The entry below describes one T cell receptor (beta chain). Its specific antigen is unknown. The input lacks base qualities; no much larger clone sits a single base away. The record originates from a study of T-cell memory formation after mild COVID-19 listed by TCRdb under 2021. General notes on the study: TCR sequence clusters from the two donors were largely donor specific. Longitudinal TCRalpha and TCRbeta repertoire sequencing tracked T-cell clones expanding and contracting after mild COVID-19 in two donors. Two young, previously healthy adult volunteers made up the cohort, one male and one female.

Sequenced on an Illumina NovaSeq 6000. TCRalpha and TCRbeta cDNA libraries were constructed by 5'RACE with constant-segment primers, with sample barcodes and unique molecular identifiers being introduced. RNA was extracted from every sample with Trizol reagent. Amplification of the libraries took two PCR steps, and the second step added a second sample barcode plus Illumina TruSeq adapters. Sequencing of the libraries was done on an Illumina NovaSeq, producing 2 x 150 bp paired-end reads. As for the original processing: The reads were demultiplexed and collapsed into UMI-guided consensus sequences using migec v1.2.7. Using mixcr v2.1.11, UMI consensuses were aligned to TRA and TRB V and J templates and then assembled into clonotypes. A clonotype was counted as expanded or contracted only if both edgeR and NoisET called the change significant, with noise models trained on biological replicates. edgeR calls used a false discovery rate-adjusted p below 0.01 and a log2 fold-change threshold of 1. As an exploratory analysis of dynamics, max-normalized trajectories of the 1000 most abundant clonotypes were examined by PCA with hierarchical clustering. Separately sequenced CD4+ and CD8+ repertoires were used to assign the CD4 or CD8 phenotype of responding clones. TCRdb reanalyzed the raw reads on its own, using fastp at Q25 for trimming and MiXCR for clone calling, and kept in-frame beta chains. One record per CDR3 amino acid sequence lists the most common genes and DNA. It is TCRdb's table, rather than the study itself, that gives the V and J calls and clone size. Present in this sample are 300,000 to 400,000 distinct CDR3 sequences, around 15% of which were seen just once. The ten largest clones capture under 25% of the sample.

From the cysteine up to the phenylalanine, the CDR3 has a length of 13 residues. Only CDR3 DNA is held: 39 bases, read in frame from base 1. The paper as a whole reports these results and caveats: Contracting CD4+ clones appeared mostly in the CM and EM memory subsets, whereas CD8+ clones were enriched in EMRA. The detection of some responding clones in pre-infection memory suggests that pre-existing cross-reactive memory T cells joined the SARS-CoV-2 response. The study included only a couple of mild cases, and larger cohorts that include severe cases with pre-infection samples were judged to be necessary. SARS-CoV-2 specificity was not confirmed for the second-wave clones peaking on day 37. Clones contracting from day 15 to 85 had balanced CD4/CD8 phenotypes, while a second wave expanding from day 15 to 37 was biased towards CD4+.

Ficoll-Paque density gradient centrifugation was the method used to isolate PBMCs. This chain joins TRBV21-1 to TRBJ2-3; TRBD2, as called in the table, went unchecked against the DNA. TRBV21-1 is an annotated pseudogene. Sequenced sample: PBMCs or a T cell subset sorted from them (not recorded which). The TCR sequence derives from a man between 18 and 35 years old who had mild COVID-19 (a few samples of this study predate the infection). The sample titles of this study are shuffled in the database, so cell type and time point are left out; the donor was told from shared clones. The sequenced DNA is TGTGCCAGCAGCCCCGCCGTCACAGATACGCAGTATTTT. Its translation is CASSPAVTDTQYF.